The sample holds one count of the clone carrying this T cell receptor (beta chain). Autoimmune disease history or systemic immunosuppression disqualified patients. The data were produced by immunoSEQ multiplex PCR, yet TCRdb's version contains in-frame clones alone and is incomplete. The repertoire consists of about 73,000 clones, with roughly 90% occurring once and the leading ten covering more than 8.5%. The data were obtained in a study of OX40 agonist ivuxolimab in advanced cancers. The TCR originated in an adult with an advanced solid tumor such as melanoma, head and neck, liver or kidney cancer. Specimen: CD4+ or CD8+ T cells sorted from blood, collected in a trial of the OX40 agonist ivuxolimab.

The CDR3 DNA sequence: TGTGCCAGCAGCTTTATGACCGGGAACACTGAAGCTTTCTTT. Translation gives CASSFMTGNTEAFF. The chain links TRBV5-6 to TRBJ1-1; no clear D gene. The CDR3 contains 14 residues. Trimming took 2 bases from V and 1 from J, leaving 9 bases between them. Per germline, CDR1 SGHDT and CDR2 YYEEEE.